These 26 T cell receptor beta chains originate from one sample sequenced in a study of regulatory T cells in long-lasting Graves disease. The time point is: newly diagnosed GD, antithyroid drugs for less than 3 months. There was RNA extracted from PBMCs, and the TCR library was made from it. According to the study, TCR beta libraries were built with iRepertoire HTBI primers and CDR3-region Arm-PCR. From the multiplex PCR reads, TCRdb called clonotypes with MiXCR, one entry per CDR3 protein. The table lists over 500,000 distinct CDR3 sequences, roughly 16% of them singletons. The data were also submitted as part of a second study, on T cells in Graves' hyperthyroidism and ophthalmopathy.

This material consisted of peripheral blood mononuclear cells (PBMCs), taken at new diagnosis, from a patient treated with antithyroid drugs. Receptors originate from a man aged 18 to 29 with Graves disease.

The rearrangement joins TRBV7-9 to TRBJ2-2; D may be TRBD2 (6 bases). CDR1 SEHNR and CDR2 FQNEAQ come from the germline V gene (reference sequence). The CDR3 totals 13 residues. V gave up 8 bases and J gave up 8 bases, with 15 bases separating them. The CDR3 DNA sequence: TGTGCCAGCTTACCTGGGAGGTCAGGGGAGCTGTTTTTT. It yields the protein CASLPGRSGELFF.

In this sample, this clonotype turned up many times. V gene TRBV6-1 combines with J gene TRBJ1-5; no definite D call. The length of the CDR3 is 11 residues. CDR1 MNHNS and CDR2 SASEGT come from the germline V gene. V gave up 3 bases and J gave up 7 bases, with 4 bases separating them. CDR3 sequence reads: CASSDEQPQHF. CDR3 bases: TGTGCCAGCAGTGATGAGCAGCCCCAGCATTTT.

This chain uses TRBV6-2 or TRBV6-3 with TRBJ1-1; 11 nucleotides align to TRBD1. CDR1 is MNHEY and CDR2 is SVGEGT in the germline V gene. Trimming cost V 8 bases and J 10 bases; bases outside gene matches: 9. The CDR3 is 13 residues long. The CDR3 region has the DNA TGTGCCAGCGATTTGGACAGGGGGCGAGGAGCTTTCTTT. This gives the protein CASDLDRGRGAFF.

In this sample, this clonotype turned up many times. The chain has TRBV28 and TRBJ2-7; 7 bases match TRBD1. This CDR3 has 15 residues. Germline trimming cut 6 bases from V and 2 bases from J; bases unmatched to any gene: 10. Germline CDR1 reads MDHEN; CDR2 reads SYDVKM. The CDR3: CASRTSGQSPYEQYF. In DNA form, the CDR3 reads TGTGCCAGCAGGACCTCGGGACAGTCCCCCTACGAGCAGTACTTC.

This clonotype came up many times. The chain uses TRBV27 and TRBJ2-7; no clear D. The CDR3 consists of 14 residues. Trimming took 6 bases from V and 6 from J, leaving 18 bases between them. Germline-derived CDR1 and CDR2 are MNHEY and SMNVEV (reference sequence). CDR3 protein: CASSVPPLVCEQYF. The CDR3 DNA reads TGTGCCAGCAGCGTCCCCCCACTGGTCTGCGAGCAGTACTTC.

This clonotype was detected only a few times. The gene calls are TRBV27 and TRBJ2-7; possible D gene TRBD1, 6 bases. The CDR3 totals 13 residues. Per the germline V gene, CDR1 is MNHEY and CDR2 is SMNVEV (reference sequence). Deletions cut 4 bases from V and 4 bases from J, with 11 bases between. CDR3 sequence reads: CASSYRATYEQYF. In DNA form, the CDR3 reads TGTGCCAGCAGTTACAGGGCGACGTACGAGCAGTACTTC.

This clonotype has ten or more counts. The chain joins TRBV12-3 or TRBV12-4 to TRBJ2-5, with 12 bases aligning to TRBD2. The CDR3 runs 15 residues. Trimming removed 6 bases from V and 2 bases from J; junction bases left unmatched: 4. The CDR3 nucleotides read TGTGCCAGCAGCCAGGGGACTAGCGGGCAAGAGACCCAGTACTTC. This sequence encodes CASSQGTSGQETQYF.

In this sample, this clonotype turned up many times. The chain employs TRBV15 and TRBJ2-7; 7 bases agree with TRBD1. With 5 bases clipped from V and 4 bases from J, the junction kept 5 bases outside the gene matches. CDR3 length: 13 amino acids. Germline V gene lookup returns CDR1 LNHNV and CDR2 YYDKDF (reference sequence). CDR3 coding DNA: TGTGCCACCAGCGCCCGGACAGGATACGAGCAGTACTTC. This sequence encodes CATSARTGYEQYF.

In this sample, this clonotype turned up many times. J is TRBJ2-3 and V is TRBV7-3; 7 nucleotides align to TRBD1. V shed 5 bases and J 0 bases; nucleotides not matched to a gene: 8. Germline V CDR1 and CDR2: SGHTA, FQGTGA. CDR3 length: 16 amino acids. The CDR3 DNA sequence: TGTGCCAGCAGCCAAAGTCGGACAGGCAGCACAGATACGCAGTATTTT. It specifies CASSQSRTGSTDTQYF.

In regard to this clonotype: A read error is possible here, since a much larger clone lies one base away. The CDR3 does not end in the conserved phenylalanine or tryptophan, so this is likely a read error. The rearrangement uses TRBV6-2 or TRBV6-3 and TRBJ2-7; weak D call: TRBD1 (6 bases). This CDR3 is 12 amino acids long. Germline V gives CDR1 MNHEY, CDR2 SVGEGT. Trimming stripped 5 bases from V and 6 bases from J, with 11 bases between. The CDR3 reads CASSVTGPEQYL. CDR3 nucleotides: TGTGCCAGCAGTGTGACAGGACCCGAGCAGTACCTC.

J is TRBJ1-4 and V is TRBV13; no firm D call. The CDR3 is made up of 16 amino acids. Trimming removed 0 bases from V and 4 bases from J, with 12 bases in between. CDR1 and CDR2 from the germline V gene are PRHDT and FYEKMQ (reference sequence). This CDR3 is CASSLGSGILNEKLFF. CDR3 coding DNA: TGTGCCAGCAGCTTAGGATCCGGGATACTTAATGAAAAACTGTTTTTT.

This clonotype showed up just a few times. The V call is TRBV5-4, the J call TRBJ2-3; 15 bases align to TRBD2. Germline loops: CDR1 SGHNT, CDR2 YYREEE (reference sequence). The CDR3 totals 17 residues. Trimming took 4 bases from V and 5 from J; bases not matched to a gene: 8. Written as DNA, the CDR3 is TGTGCCAGCAGCCGAGGGACTAGCGGGAGGATGGGAGATACGCAGTATTTT. Protein: CASSRGTSGRMGDTQYF. Supplemented by reference TRBV5-4 and TRBJ2-3, the full variable domain reads ETGVTQSPTHLIKTRGQQVTLRCSSQSGHNTVSWYQQALGQGPQFIFQYYREEENGRGNFPPRFSGLQFPNYSSELNVNALELDDSALYLCASSRGTSGRMGDTQYFGPGTRLTVL.

This clonotype came up many times. The chain links TRBV28 to TRBJ2-7; 8 bases line up with TRBD2. J was trimmed by 2 bases and V by 8 bases; bases with no gene match: 8. Germline lookup yields CDR1 MDHEN and CDR2 SYDVKM. The CDR3 runs 14 residues. The CDR3 loop is CASSIRGGTYEQYF. The CDR3 region has the DNA TGTGCCAGCTCAATCCGGGGGGGCACCTACGAGCAGTACTTC.

This clonotype was counted between two and nine times. The genes are TRBV9 and TRBJ1-4; 11 nucleotides agree with TRBD1. V shed 3 bases and J 5 bases; nucleotides not matched to a gene: 0. Germline V gene sequence: CDR1 SGDLS, CDR2 YYNGEE. This CDR3 spans 14 amino acids. The DNA of the CDR3 is TGTGCCAGCAGCGGGGACAGGGGGAATGAAAAACTGTTTTTT. Encoded protein: CASSGDRGNEKLFF.

This rearrangement joins TRBV25-1 to TRBJ2-7, with 10 bases aligning to TRBD2. There are 15 residues in the CDR3. CDR1 MGHDK and CDR2 SYGVNS come from the germline V gene. The ends lost 2 bases at V and 3 bases at J; junction bases unmatched: 4. The CDR3 here is CASSEGLAGVYEQYF. The DNA for the CDR3 is TGTGCCAGCAGTGAAGGGCTAGCGGGAGTCTACGAGCAGTACTTC.

This clonotype has more than one count but fewer than ten. Compared with germline, one end of the junction differs, possibly owing to a read error. The rearrangement uses TRBV6-2 or TRBV6-3 and TRBJ1-1, with D perhaps TRBD1 (5 bases). Germline CDR1 is MNHEY and CDR2 is SVGEGT. The CDR3 runs 15 residues. The CDR3 bases are TGTGCCAGCAGTGACTCCGGGCTGCAGGGCACTGAAGCTTTCTTT. As protein: CASSDSGLQGTEAFF.

The V and J genes are TRBV7-8 and TRBJ2-1, with 14 bases lining up with TRBD2. V shed 4 bases, J shed 8 bases, and the junction held 7 bases outside the gene matches. Germline V gene lookup returns CDR1 SGHVS and CDR2 FQNEAQ. The CDR3 extends over 16 amino acids. The CDR3 DNA sequence: TGTGCCAGCAGCTCCTCCGGGACTAGCGGGAGAGATGAGCAGTTCTTC. Residues: CASSSSGTSGRDEQFF.

This clonotype was observed at least ten times. The chain is built from TRBV3-1 and TRBJ1-1; D ambiguous. CDR1 and CDR2 from the germline V gene are LGHDT and YNNKEL (reference sequence). The CDR3 loop spans 13 amino acids. V was shortened by 5 bases and J by 3 bases, with 10 bases between the two germline ends. CDR3 DNA: TGTGCCAGCAGCGTGCGTATGGACACTGAAGCTTTCTTT. Amino acid sequence: CASSVRMDTEAFF.

This clonotype was counted between two and nine times. V and J are TRBV10-1 and TRBJ2-1, with a possible D match to TRBD1 (5 bases). Germline CDR1 reads WNHNN; CDR2 reads SYGVQD (reference sequence). V was pared by 3 bases and J by 5 bases, with 8 bases between. The CDR3 spans 13 residues. CDR3 sequence reads: CASSEDSDNEQFF. CDR3 sequence (DNA): TGCGCCAGCAGTGAAGACAGCGACAATGAGCAGTTCTTC.

This chain's CDR3 is CASSLTRSRGGTEAFF. CDR3 nucleotide sequence: TGTGCCAGCAGCTTAACGAGATCCCGGGGAGGAACTGAAGCTTTCTTT. The chain uses TRBV7-9 and TRBJ1-1, with unresolved D. The CDR3 consists of 16 residues. V lost 2 bases, J lost 5 bases, and 18 bases lay in between. Germline V gene lookup returns CDR1 SEHNR and CDR2 FQNEAQ (reference sequence). Based on the CDR3 plus reference TRBV7-9 and TRBJ1-1, the full variable domain is DTGVSQNPRHKITKRGQNVTFRCDPISEHNRLYWYRQTLGQGPEFLTYFQNEAQLEKSRLLSDRFSAERPKGSFSTLEIQRTEQGDSAMYLCASSLTRSRGGTEAFFGQGTRLTVV.

The table lists this clonotype with many counts. The chain carries TRBV27 and TRBJ2-7; 10 bases align to TRBD1. The CDR3 runs to 15 residues. Germline assignment: CDR1 MNHEY and CDR2 SMNVEV (reference sequence). V shed 5 bases and J 5 bases; nucleotides not matched to a gene: 9. CDR3: CASSQTGTGEDEQYF. CDR3 in DNA: TGTGCCAGCAGTCAAACCGGGACAGGGGAAGACGAGCAGTACTTC.

A remark on this clonotype: A read error may produce the germline difference seen at one junction end. The chain links TRBV5-1 to TRBJ2-7; unclear D gene. Looked up from germline, CDR1 is SGHRS and CDR2 is YFSETQ. The CDR3 runs 16 residues. In DNA form, the CDR3 reads TGCGTCAGCAGCTCAAGACCGCAGCACGGCTCCTACGAGCAGTACTTC. Protein: CVSSSRPQHGSYEQYF. Combining the CDR3 with reference TRBV5-1 and TRBJ2-7 gives the whole variable domain KAGVTQTPRYLIKTRGQQVTLSCSPISGHRSVSWYQQTPGQGLQFLFEYFSETQRNKGNFPGRFSGRQFSNSRSEMNVSTLELGDSALYLCVSSSRPQHGSYEQYFGPGTRLTVT.

This clonotype was picked up many times. This sequence joins TRBV2 and TRBJ2-3, with a tentative D call TRBD2 (6 bases). V gave up 5 bases and J gave up 5 bases, with 14 bases separating them. CDR3 length: 14 residues. Per the germline V gene, CDR1 is SNHLY and CDR2 is FYNNEI. Here the CDR3 reads CASSRTSAGDTQYF. DNA for the CDR3: TGTGCCAGCAGTCGAACGTCAGCGGGAGATACGCAGTATTTT.

This chain connects TRBV5-1 to TRBJ1-2; D possibly corresponds to TRBD1 (6 bases). Germline V gives CDR1 SGHRS, CDR2 YFSETQ. Between the trimmed V and J ends, which lost 3 bases and 3 bases, there was a span of 18 bases. CDR3 length: 16 residues. The CDR3 protein is CASSSGRGAEDYGYTF. CDR3 sequence (DNA): TGCGCCAGCAGCTCCGGCCGGGGGGCCGAGGACTATGGCTACACCTTC. The whole variable domain, filled in from reference TRBV5-1 and TRBJ1-2, reads KAGVTQTPRYLIKTRGQQVTLSCSPISGHRSVSWYQQTPGQGLQFLFEYFSETQRNKGNFPGRFSGRQFSNSRSEMNVSTLELGDSALYLCASSSGRGAEDYGYTFGSGTRLTVV.

The rearrangement links TRBV28 to TRBJ1-4; 10 positions agree with TRBD1. The CDR3 runs to 20 residues. Germline V CDR1 and CDR2: MDHEN, SYDVKM. V lost 2 bases and J lost 0; bases outside the gene matches: 12. The CDR3 loop reads CASSLEGQGFDRATNEKLFF. Here the CDR3 DNA reads TGTGCCAGCAGTTTAGAGGGACAGGGGTTTGACCGAGCAACTAATGAAAAACTGTTTTTT. Based on the CDR3 plus reference TRBV28 and TRBJ1-4, the full variable domain is DVKVTQSSRYLVKRTGEKVFLECVQDMDHENMFWYRQDPGLGLRLIYFSYDVKMKEKGDIPEGYSVSREKKERFSLILESASTNQTSMYLCASSLEGQGFDRATNEKLFFGSGTQLSVL.

This clonotype was seen more than once but under ten times. The chain combines TRBV7-2 with TRBJ1-4; D call uncertain. V was trimmed by 5 bases and J by 5 bases, leaving 15 bases between them. Germline loops: CDR1 SGHTA, CDR2 FQGNSA. The length of the CDR3 is 15 residues. The CDR3 DNA follows: TGTGCCAGCAGCCGAGAGGGTTTGGGGAATGAAAAACTGTTTTTT. Translated, it gives CASSREGLGNEKLFF.